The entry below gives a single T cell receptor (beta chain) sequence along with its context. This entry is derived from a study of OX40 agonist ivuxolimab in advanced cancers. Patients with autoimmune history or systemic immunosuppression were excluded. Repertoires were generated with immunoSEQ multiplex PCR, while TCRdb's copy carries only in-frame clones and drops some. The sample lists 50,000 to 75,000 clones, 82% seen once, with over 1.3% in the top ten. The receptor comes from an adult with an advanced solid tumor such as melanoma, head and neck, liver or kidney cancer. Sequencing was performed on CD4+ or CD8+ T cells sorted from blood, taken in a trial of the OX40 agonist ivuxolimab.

The CDR3 DNA is TGCGCCAGCAGCGCCCGGACAGGGTCGACGGGGGCCAACGTCCTGACTTTC. It encodes CASSARTGSTGANVLTF. The genes are TRBV5-1 and TRBJ2-6; TRBD1 aligns across 8 bases. V gave up 4 bases and J gave up 4 bases; unmatched junction bases: 10. CDR1 and CDR2 from the germline V gene are SGHRS and YFSETQ. This CDR3 spans 17 amino acids.